The present entry profiles one T cell receptor (beta chain) with its context. The antigen it recognizes is unknown. An end of the junction does not agree with germline; a read error may underlie this. Whole blood was collected in K2EDTA tubes by collaborating institutions according to the institutions' own protocols. Collaborator samples were shipped for TCRbeta analysis as frozen whole blood, isolated PBMCs, or DNA extracted from either sample type. CDR1 and CDR2 (SGHNT, YYREEE) derive from the germline V gene (reference sequence). Its CDR3 holds 16 amino acids, cysteine through phenylalanine. Only CDR3 DNA remains: 48 bases, in frame from the first base. This entry is derived from a study of blood T cell repertoires in COVID-19 (dated by TCRdb to 2018 to 2021). For the study in its entirety: Samples covering the acute and convalescent phases of COVID-19 were provided by collaborators in the United States, Italy and Spain. The material from the prospective study consisted of cDNA or gDNA derived from T cells, B-cell-depleted T cells, or PBMCs. Deeply sampled blood TCRbeta repertoires from subjects exposed to, actively infected with, or recovered from COVID-19 were included in the dataset. The repertoires were made available in a free public database intended to serve as a resource for research on the immune response to SARS-CoV-2. Samples came from the ongoing ImmuneRACE study (first 160 participants) plus 1,254 subjects from 6 global collaborators. A de-identified subject ID, COVID-19 status, age in years and sex were almost always included in the sample metadata. Where available, HLA class I and class II types were taken from metadata supplied by the sample provider and were not determined by assay-based typing. What the study reported, not specific to this receptor: How much clinical and demographic metadata was included differed by source and by participant, and the metadata was provided uncurated.

TCRbeta CDR3 regions were amplified from genomic DNA by means of the immunoSEQ Assay, a bias-controlled multiplex PCR. The published analysis was carried out like this. Within the assay, amplification of reference gene primers was used to estimate how many nucleated cells each sample contained. To quantify the absolute abundance of each unique TCRbeta CDR3 rearrangement, sequence reads were collapsed and filtered. For each sample, productive Simpson clonality was calculated as the square root of Simpson's diversity index across productive rearrangements. In its TCRdb copy, this immuneACCESS table keeps in-frame sequences only and misses some clones. Where compared with another copy, unresolved V genes explain less than half of these, and the others have no known cause. The V and J calls and the clone size are those of that table, but D and trimming were determined from the DNA. The sample records approximately 50,000 clones, around 85% of which are singletons. The ten biggest clones cover roughly a sixth of the sample.

Recombination connected TRBV5-4 to TRBJ2-1, with no D gene named confidently. This TCR was recovered from a man aged 70 or older with active COVID-19. The sequenced sample consisted of peripheral blood. The DNA sequence reads TGTGCCAGCAGTTTGGACGGTCCGAGCTCCTACAATGAGCAGTTCTTC. Translation gives CASSLDGPSSYNEQFF.